This record covers a single T cell receptor beta chain. The data belong to a study of radiotherapy plus CTLA-4 blockade in lung cancer. The CDR3 runs 15 residues. CDR1 is LNHNV, CDR2 YYDKDF, per germline (reference sequence). The V gene lost 0 bases and the J gene lost 2 bases, with 10 bases spanning the gap. The study treated chemo-refractory metastatic non-small-cell lung cancer patients with focal radiation plus ipilimumab CTLA-4 blockade. Here immunoSEQ multiplex PCR was the method, and the copy in TCRdb shows in-frame clones only, minus some. The sample has tens of thousands of clones; around four fifths are singletons.

The sample consisted of peripheral blood, taken from a patient treated with radiotherapy plus ipilimumab. V usage is TRBV15 and J usage is TRBJ2-5, with a tentative D call TRBD1 (7 bases). This clonotype was sampled from a human donor with non-small cell lung cancer who had a complete response to radiotherapy plus ipilimumab. This CDR3 is CATSRDRGEQETQYF. The CDR3 DNA reads TGTGCCACCAGCAGAGACAGGGGGGAACAAGAGACCCAGTACTTC.